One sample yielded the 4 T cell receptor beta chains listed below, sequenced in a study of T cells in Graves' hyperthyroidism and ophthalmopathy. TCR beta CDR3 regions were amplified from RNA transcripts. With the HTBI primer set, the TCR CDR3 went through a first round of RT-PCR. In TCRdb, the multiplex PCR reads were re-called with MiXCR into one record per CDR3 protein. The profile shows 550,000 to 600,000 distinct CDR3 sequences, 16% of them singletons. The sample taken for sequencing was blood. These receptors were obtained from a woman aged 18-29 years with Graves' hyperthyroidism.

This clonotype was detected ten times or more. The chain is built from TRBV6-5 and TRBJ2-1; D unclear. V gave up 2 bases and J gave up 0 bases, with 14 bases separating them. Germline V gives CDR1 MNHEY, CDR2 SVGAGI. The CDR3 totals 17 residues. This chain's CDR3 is CASSYMGRTSSYNEQFF. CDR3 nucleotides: TGTGCCAGCAGTTACATGGGCAGGACGAGCTCCTACAATGAGCAGTTCTTC.

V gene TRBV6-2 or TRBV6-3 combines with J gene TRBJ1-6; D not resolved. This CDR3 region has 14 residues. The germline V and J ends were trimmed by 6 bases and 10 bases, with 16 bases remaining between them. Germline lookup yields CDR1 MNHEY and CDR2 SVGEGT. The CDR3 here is CASRLGWTESPLHF. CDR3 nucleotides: TGTGCCAGCAGGTTGGGGTGGACGGAATCACCCCTCCACTTT.

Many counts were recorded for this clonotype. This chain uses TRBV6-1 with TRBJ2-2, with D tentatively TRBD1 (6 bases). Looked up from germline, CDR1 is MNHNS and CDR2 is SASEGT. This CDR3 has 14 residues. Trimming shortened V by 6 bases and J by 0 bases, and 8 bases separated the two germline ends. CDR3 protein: CASRTGTNTGELFF. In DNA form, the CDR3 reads TGTGCCAGCAGGACAGGAACGAACACCGGGGAGCTGTTTTTT.

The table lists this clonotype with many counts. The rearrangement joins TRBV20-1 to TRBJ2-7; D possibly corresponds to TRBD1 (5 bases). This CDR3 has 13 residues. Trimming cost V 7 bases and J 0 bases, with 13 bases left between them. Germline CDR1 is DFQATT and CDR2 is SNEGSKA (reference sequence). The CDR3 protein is CSGRQISSYEQYF. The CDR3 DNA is TGCAGTGGGAGACAGATCTCCTCCTACGAGCAGTACTTC.